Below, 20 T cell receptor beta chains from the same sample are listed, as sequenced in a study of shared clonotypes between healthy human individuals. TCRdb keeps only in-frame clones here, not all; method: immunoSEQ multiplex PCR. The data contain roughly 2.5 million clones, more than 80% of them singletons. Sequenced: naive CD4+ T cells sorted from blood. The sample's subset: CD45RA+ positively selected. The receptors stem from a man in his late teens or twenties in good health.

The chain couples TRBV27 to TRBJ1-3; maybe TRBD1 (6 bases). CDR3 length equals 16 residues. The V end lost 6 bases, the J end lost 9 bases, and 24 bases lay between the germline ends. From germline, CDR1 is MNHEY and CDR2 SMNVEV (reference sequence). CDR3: CASSYKMTGDRGTIYF. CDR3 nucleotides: TGTGCCAGCAGCTATAAAATGACAGGCGATCGGGGCACCATATATTTT.

The CDR3 nucleotides read TGTGCCACCTTGGGACAGGGGGCTAACTACAATGAGCAGTTCTTC. As protein: CATLGQGANYNEQFF. The V call is TRBV7-9, the J call TRBJ2-1; 12 bases are shared with TRBD1. Germline V gene lookup returns CDR1 SEHNR and CDR2 FQNEAQ (reference sequence). The CDR3 runs to 15 residues. Trimming removed 10 bases from V and 3 bases from J; junction bases left unmatched: 7. Based on the CDR3 plus reference TRBV7-9 and TRBJ2-1, the full variable domain is DTGVSQNPRHKITKRGQNVTFRCDPISEHNRLYWYRQTLGQGPEFLTYFQNEAQLEKSRLLSDRFSAERPKGSFSTLEIQRTEQGDSAMYLCATLGQGANYNEQFFGPGTRLTVL.

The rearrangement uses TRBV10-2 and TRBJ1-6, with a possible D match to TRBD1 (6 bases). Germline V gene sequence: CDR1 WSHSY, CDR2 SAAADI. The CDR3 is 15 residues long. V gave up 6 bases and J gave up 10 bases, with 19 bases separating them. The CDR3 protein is CASSPAGRDNSPLHF. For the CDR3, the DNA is TGCGCCAGCAGCCCCGCCGGGCGGGACAACTCACCCCTCCACTTT.

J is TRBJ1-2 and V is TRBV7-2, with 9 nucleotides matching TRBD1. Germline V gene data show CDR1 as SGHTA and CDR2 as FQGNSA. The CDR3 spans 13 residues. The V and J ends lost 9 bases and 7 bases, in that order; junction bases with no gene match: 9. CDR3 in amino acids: CASSRDRVGGYTF. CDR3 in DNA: TGTGCCAGTAGCCGGGACAGGGTAGGTGGCTACACCTTC.

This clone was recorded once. For the CDR3, the DNA is TGTGCCATCAGTGGAGGCGGTGCAGGGAGGTTTTTTGACTATGGCTACACCTTC. This translates into CAISGGGAGRFFDYGYTF. V usage is TRBV10-3 and J usage is TRBJ1-2, with D perhaps matching TRBD1 (5 bases). Germline V gene data show CDR1 as ENHRY and CDR2 as SYGVKD. V lost 4 bases to trimming and J lost 3 bases, with 24 bases between them. The CDR3 length is 18 residues.

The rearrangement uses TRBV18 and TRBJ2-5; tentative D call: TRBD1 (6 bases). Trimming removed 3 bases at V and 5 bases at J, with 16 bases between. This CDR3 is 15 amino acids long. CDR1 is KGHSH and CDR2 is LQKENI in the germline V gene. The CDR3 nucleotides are TGTGCCAGCTCACCTCCGAGGGGGACGCGGGAGACCCAGTACTTC. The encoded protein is CASSPPRGTRETQYF.

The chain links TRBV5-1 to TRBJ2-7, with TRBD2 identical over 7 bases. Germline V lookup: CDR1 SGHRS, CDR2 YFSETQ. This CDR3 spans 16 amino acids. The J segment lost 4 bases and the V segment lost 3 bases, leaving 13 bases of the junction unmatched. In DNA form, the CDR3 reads TGCGCCAGCAGCTCGAAACCAGCGGGGCGTTGGTACGAGCAGTACTTC. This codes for CASSSKPAGRWYEQYF.

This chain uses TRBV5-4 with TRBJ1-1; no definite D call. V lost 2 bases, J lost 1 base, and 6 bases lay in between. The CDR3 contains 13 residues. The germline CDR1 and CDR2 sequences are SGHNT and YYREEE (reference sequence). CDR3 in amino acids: CASSFGRNTEAFF. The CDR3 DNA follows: TGTGCCAGCAGCTTTGGAAGGAACACTGAAGCTTTCTTT.

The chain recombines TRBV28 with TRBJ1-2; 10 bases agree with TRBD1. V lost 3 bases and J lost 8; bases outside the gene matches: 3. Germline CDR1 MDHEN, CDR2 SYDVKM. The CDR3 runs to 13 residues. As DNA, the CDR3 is TGTGCCAGCAGTTTCGACAGGGGGCACGGCTACACCTTC. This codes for CASSFDRGHGYTF.

Here the CDR3 reads CASSQDPRGSYNEQFF. The DNA for the CDR3 is TGTGCCAGCAGCCAAGATCCAAGGGGCTCCTACAATGAGCAGTTCTTC. The chain couples TRBV4-2 to TRBJ2-1, with D possibly matching TRBD1 (5 bases). The CDR3 covers 16 residues. The V gene lost 0 bases and the J gene lost 0 bases, with 9 bases spanning the gap. CDR1 is LGHNA, CDR2 YNFKEQ, per germline.

CDR3 region: CASSSKGAAGNTIYF. The CDR3, as DNA: TGTGCCAGCAGTTCGAAAGGGGCGGCTGGAAACACCATATATTTT. This chain uses TRBV27 with TRBJ1-3, with a possible D match to TRBD1 (5 bases). The V and J ends lost 4 bases and 2 bases respectively, with 12 bases between them. Germline V CDR1 and CDR2: MNHEY, SMNVEV (reference sequence). The CDR3 is 15 amino acids.

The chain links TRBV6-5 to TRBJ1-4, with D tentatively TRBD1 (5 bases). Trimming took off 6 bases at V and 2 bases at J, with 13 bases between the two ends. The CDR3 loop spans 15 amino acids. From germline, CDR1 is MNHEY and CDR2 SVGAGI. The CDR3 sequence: CASRSLGLTNEKLFF. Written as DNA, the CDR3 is TGTGCCAGCAGATCTTTGGGACTGACTAATGAAAAACTGTTTTTT.

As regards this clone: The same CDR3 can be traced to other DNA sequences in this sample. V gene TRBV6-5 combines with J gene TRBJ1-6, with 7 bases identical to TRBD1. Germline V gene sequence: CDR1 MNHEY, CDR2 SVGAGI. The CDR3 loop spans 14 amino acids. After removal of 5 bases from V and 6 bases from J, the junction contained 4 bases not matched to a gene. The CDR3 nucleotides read TGTGCCAGCAGTAGGACAGGCACTAATTCACCCCTCCACTTT. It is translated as CASSRTGTNSPLHF.

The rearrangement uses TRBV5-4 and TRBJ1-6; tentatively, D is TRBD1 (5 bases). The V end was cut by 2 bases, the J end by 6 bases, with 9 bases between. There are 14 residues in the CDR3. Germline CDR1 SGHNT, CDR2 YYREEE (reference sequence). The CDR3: CASSFRDGNSPLHF. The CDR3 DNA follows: TGTGCCAGCAGCTTTCGGGACGGTAATTCACCCCTCCACTTT.

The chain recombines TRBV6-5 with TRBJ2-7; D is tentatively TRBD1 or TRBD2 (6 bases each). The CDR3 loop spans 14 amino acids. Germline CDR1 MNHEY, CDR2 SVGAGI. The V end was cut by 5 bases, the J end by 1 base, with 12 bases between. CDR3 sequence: CASSRWRGSYEQYF. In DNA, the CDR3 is TGTGCCAGCAGTCGCTGGAGGGGGTCCTACGAGCAGTACTTC.

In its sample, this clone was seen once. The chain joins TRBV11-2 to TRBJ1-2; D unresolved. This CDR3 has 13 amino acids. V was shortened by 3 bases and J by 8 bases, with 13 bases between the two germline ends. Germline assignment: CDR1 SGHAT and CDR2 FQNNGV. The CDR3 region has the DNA TGTGCCAGCAGCTTCCCGGGTAACGAGGGCTACACCTTC. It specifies CASSFPGNEGYTF.

CDR3: CASSMNGWVTEEAFF. DNA for the CDR3: TGCGCCAGCAGTATGAATGGTTGGGTTACGGAAGAAGCTTTCTTT. The V gene is TRBV4-3, the J gene TRBJ1-1; D is undetermined. CDR1 LGHNA and CDR2 YSLEER come from the germline V gene. The CDR3 runs to 15 residues. Between the trimmed V and J ends, which lost 6 bases and 8 bases, there was a span of 22 bases.

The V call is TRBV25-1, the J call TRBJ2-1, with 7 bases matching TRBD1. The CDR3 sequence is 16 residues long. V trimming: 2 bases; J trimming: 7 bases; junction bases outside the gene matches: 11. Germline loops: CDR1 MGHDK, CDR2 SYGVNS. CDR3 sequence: CASSEALGTDNNEQFF. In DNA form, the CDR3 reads TGTGCCAGCAGTGAAGCCCTCGGGACAGATAATAATGAGCAGTTCTTC.

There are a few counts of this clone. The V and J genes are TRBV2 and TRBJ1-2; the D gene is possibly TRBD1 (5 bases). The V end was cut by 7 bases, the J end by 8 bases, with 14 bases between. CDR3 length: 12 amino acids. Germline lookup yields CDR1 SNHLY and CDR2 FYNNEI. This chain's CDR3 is CASTRGLGGYTF. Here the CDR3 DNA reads TGTGCCAGCACGAGGGGACTGGGAGGCTACACCTTC. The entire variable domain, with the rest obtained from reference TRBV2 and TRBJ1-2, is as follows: EPEVTQTPSHQVTQMGQEVILRCVPISNHLYFYWYRQILGQKVEFLVSFYNNEISEKSEIFDDQFSVERPDGSNFTLKIRSTKLEDSAMYFCASTRGLGGYTFGSGTRLTVV.

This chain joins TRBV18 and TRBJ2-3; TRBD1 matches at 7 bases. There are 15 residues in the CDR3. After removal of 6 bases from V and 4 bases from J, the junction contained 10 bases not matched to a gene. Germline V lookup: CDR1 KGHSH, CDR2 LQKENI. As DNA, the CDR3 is TGTGCCAGCTCTCGTAAGACAGGGCAAGCAGATACGCAGTATTTT. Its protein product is CASSRKTGQADTQYF.